Following are 20 T cell receptor beta chains from one sample sequenced in a study of T cell responses to AZD1222 COVID-19 vaccine. This table comes from immunoSEQ multiplex PCR, and its TCRdb copy is limited to in-frame clones, with some not included. This table holds some 120,000 clones, around 87% found once. The starting material was peripheral blood, obtained on day 0 of AZD1222 vaccination. These receptors all stem from an adult in good health.

This chain links TRBV27 with TRBJ2-7; 10 bases agree with TRBD1. The ends lost 4 bases at V and 5 bases at J; junction bases unmatched: 2. The germline V gene has CDR1 MNHEY and CDR2 SMNVEV (reference sequence). The CDR3 loop spans 13 amino acids. This chain's CDR3 is CASSSDRGNEQYF. The CDR3 nucleotides read TGTGCCAGCAGTTCGGACAGGGGGAACGAGCAGTACTTC.

This chain uses TRBV5-1 with TRBJ1-1, with a tentative D call TRBD1 (6 bases). The germline V gene encodes CDR1 SGHRS and CDR2 YFSETQ. V dropped 4 bases and J dropped 1 base, with 8 bases sitting between them. The CDR3 sequence is 13 residues long. CDR3 DNA: TGCGCCAGCAGCGAACAGGGGAACACTGAAGCTTTCTTT. It encodes CASSEQGNTEAFF.

The chain links TRBV20-1 to TRBJ2-5; perhaps TRBD1 as D (8 bases). V was clipped by 3 bases and J by 8 bases, with 16 bases between them. Looked up from germline, CDR1 is DFQATT and CDR2 is SNEGSKA (reference sequence). The CDR3 length is 13 residues. CDR3 region: CSASLQGGDTQYF. CDR3 nucleotides: TGCAGTGCTAGTCTACAGGGGGGGGATACCCAGTACTTC.

This chain joins TRBV7-3 and TRBJ2-1; D is unclear. The CDR3 is 15 amino acids. Per the germline V gene, CDR1 is SGHTA and CDR2 is FQGTGA. Trimming took off 3 bases at V and 3 bases at J, with 12 bases between the two ends. CDR3 coding DNA: TGTGCCAGCAGCTTTCTGACGGCCAACTACAATGAGCAGTTCTTC. Translation: CASSFLTANYNEQFF. The variable domain in full, completed from reference TRBV7-3 and TRBJ2-1, reads GAGVSQTPSNKVTEKGKYVELRCDPISGHTALYWYRQSLGQGPEFLIYFQGTGAADDSGLPNDRFFAVRPEGSVSTLKIQRTERGDSAVYLCASSFLTANYNEQFFGPGTRLTVL.

The chain couples TRBV9 to TRBJ2-1, with 7 bases aligning to TRBD2. Losses at the gene ends were 2 bases for V and 0 bases for J; bases not matched to a gene: 2. Germline V CDR1 and CDR2: SGDLS, YYNGEE. This CDR3 region has 15 residues. CDR3 DNA sequence: TGTGCCAGCAGCGTCCTAGCGGACTCCTACAATGAGCAGTTCTTC. Encoded protein: CASSVLADSYNEQFF.

This sequence joins TRBV12-3 or TRBV12-4 and TRBJ2-7; D is unclear. The length of the CDR3 is 12 residues. Trimming cost V 3 bases and J 5 bases, with 8 bases left between them. Here the CDR3 reads CASSFGGDEQYF. The CDR3 nucleotides are TGTGCCAGCAGTTTTGGCGGCGACGAGCAGTACTTC.

The rearrangement joins TRBV7-9 to TRBJ2-3; weak D call: TRBD2 (5 bases). The germline V gene has CDR1 SEHNR and CDR2 FQNEAQ (reference sequence). Between the trimmed V and J ends, which lost 1 base and 8 bases, there was a span of 16 bases. This CDR3 contains 15 residues. CDR3 DNA sequence: TGTGCCAGCAGCTTAGGCCTGACCTTGGGAGTTACGCAGTATTTT. It encodes CASSLGLTLGVTQYF. Filled out from reference TRBV7-9 and TRBJ2-3, the complete variable domain reads DTGVSQNPRHKITKRGQNVTFRCDPISEHNRLYWYRQTLGQGPEFLTYFQNEAQLEKSRLLSDRFSAERPKGSFSTLEIQRTEQGDSAMYLCASSLGLTLGVTQYFGPGTRLTVL.

The chain joins TRBV28 to TRBJ2-2; D remains ambiguous. CDR3 length equals 13 residues. The V gene's germline CDR1 is MDHEN and CDR2 SYDVKM. The germline V and J ends were trimmed by 6 bases and 5 bases, with 10 bases remaining between them. The CDR3 region is CASSLTKTGELFF. CDR3 DNA: TGTGCCAGCAGCCTAACTAAAACCGGGGAGCTGTTTTTT.

V usage is TRBV3-1 (or the pseudogene TRBV3-2) and J usage is TRBJ2-7; 8 positions match TRBD2. The CDR3 length is 14 residues. After removal of 4 bases from V and 2 bases from J, the junction contained 4 bases not matched to a gene. The germline gives CDR1 LGHDT, CDR2 YNNKEL (reference sequence). CDR3 residues: CASSLAGRAYEQYF. The CDR3 DNA sequence: TGTGCCAGCAGCCTAGCGGGAAGGGCCTACGAGCAGTACTTC.

As for this clone: One junction end disagrees with the germline gene, perhaps due to a read error. J is TRBJ2-3 and V is TRBV7-7, with D uncertain. The CDR3 is 15 residues long. Germline V CDR1 and CDR2: SSHAT, FNYEAQ (reference sequence). CDR3 bases: TGTGCTAGCAGCTTAGGCCTTGGCCGAGCAGATACGCAGTATTTT. It yields the protein CASSLGLGRADTQYF.

The chain joins TRBV5-6 to TRBJ2-7; 9 positions match TRBD1. The CDR3 runs to 18 residues. J lost 4 bases, V lost 4 bases, and 18 bases had no gene match. Germline CDR1 is SGHDT and CDR2 is YYEEEE. As DNA, the CDR3 is TGTGCCAGCAGCCTGAGTATACCGGGACAGGGACTCCGTTACGAGCAGTACTTC. The encoded protein is CASSLSIPGQGLRYEQYF. The variable domain in full, with the rest retrieved from reference TRBV5-6 and TRBJ2-7, is DAGVTQSPTHLIKTRGQQVTLRCSPKSGHDTVSWYQQALGQGPQFIFQYYEEEERQRGNFPDRFSGHQFPNYSSELNVNALLLGDSALYLCASSLSIPGQGLRYEQYFGPGTRLTVT.

The chain employs TRBV27 and TRBJ1-5; 7 bases are a match to TRBD1. CDR1 is MNHEY, CDR2 SMNVEV, per germline (reference sequence). Trimming cost V 8 bases and J 0 bases; bases outside gene matches: 10. The CDR3 is 16 amino acids. CDR3 sequence: CASGLGTAYSNQPQHF. The CDR3 region has the DNA TGTGCCAGCGGCTTGGGGACAGCTTATAGCAATCAGCCCCAGCATTTT.

The chain links TRBV28 to TRBJ1-5, with D unresolved. The CDR3 runs to 14 residues. Germline V CDR1 and CDR2: MDHEN, SYDVKM. Trimming cost V 5 bases and J 1 base, with 9 bases left between them. CDR3 in DNA: TGTGCCAGCAGTCAGACGGTAAGCAATCAGCCCCAGCATTTT. Residues: CASSQTVSNQPQHF.

The V and J genes are TRBV5-8 and TRBJ2-7; 9 bases fit TRBD2. Trimming at V came to 2 bases and at J to 2 bases, leaving 8 bases not matched to a gene. This CDR3 is 16 amino acids long. Germline-derived CDR1 and CDR2 are SGHTS and YDEGEE. DNA for the CDR3: TGTGCCAGCAGCTTTTCCGGGACTAGCAGAACCTACGAGCAGTACTTC. Encoded protein: CASSFSGTSRTYEQYF.

The chain carries TRBV20-1 and TRBJ1-1; possibly TRBD1 for D (6 bases). This CDR3 region has 11 residues. The V end was cut by 5 bases, the J end by 4 bases, with 8 bases between. Looked up from germline, CDR1 is DFQATT and CDR2 is SNEGSKA (reference sequence). CDR3 sequence (DNA): TGCAGTGCTCCCAGGGGCACTGAAGCTTTCTTT. It encodes CSAPRGTEAFF.

The V gene is TRBV3-1 (or the pseudogene TRBV3-2), the J gene TRBJ2-7, with D unresolved. This CDR3 comprises 15 residues. Germline V gene sequence: CDR1 LGHDT, CDR2 YNNKEL (reference sequence). The V gene lost 1 base and the J gene lost 0 bases, with 10 bases spanning the gap. CDR3 coding DNA: TGTGCCAGCAGCCAAGCGGGTCCTATCTCCTACGAGCAGTACTTC. Amino acid sequence: CASSQAGPISYEQYF.

The V call is TRBV4-1, the J call TRBJ2-5; perhaps TRBD1 as D (5 bases). This CDR3 has 13 residues. V was clipped by 0 bases and J by 8 bases, with 10 bases between them. The germline V gene has CDR1 MGHRA and CDR2 YSYEKL. The DNA of the CDR3 is TGCGCCAGCAGCCAAGATCTTCGGACAACCCAGTACTTC. Translated: CASSQDLRTTQYF.

J is TRBJ2-5 and V is TRBV2; D is possibly TRBD1 (5 bases). In germline, CDR1 is SNHLY, CDR2 FYNNEI. CDR3 length: 16 residues. Trimming shortened V by 1 base and J by 0 bases, and 12 bases separated the two germline ends. The CDR3 DNA is TGTGCCAGCAGTGAAGTCAGGGCCATGTACCAAGAGACCCAGTACTTC. Its protein product is CASSEVRAMYQETQYF. Looking up the rest from reference TRBV2 and TRBJ2-5 gives the full variable domain: EPEVTQTPSHQVTQMGQEVILRCVPISNHLYFYWYRQILGQKVEFLVSFYNNEISEKSEIFDDQFSVERPDGSNFTLKIRSTKLEDSAMYFCASSEVRAMYQETQYFGPGTRLLVL.

The chain recombines TRBV2 with TRBJ1-5; D unresolved. Trimming took off 1 base at V and 11 bases at J, with 18 bases between the two ends. There are 15 residues in the CDR3. Germline CDR1 and CDR2: SNHLY and FYNNEI. The CDR3 here is CASSEEGTAYVAQHF. The CDR3 DNA follows: TGTGCCAGCAGTGAAGAAGGTACAGCCTACGTAGCCCAGCATTTT. The full variable domain, with the rest looked up from reference TRBV2 and TRBJ1-5, is EPEVTQTPSHQVTQMGQEVILRCVPISNHLYFYWYRQILGQKVEFLVSFYNNEISEKSEIFDDQFSVERPDGSNFTLKIRSTKLEDSAMYFCASSEEGTAYVAQHFGDGTRLSIL.

The chain joins TRBV28 to TRBJ2-2, with D hard to call. With 2 bases removed from V and 4 bases from J, the gap between germline ends came to 8 bases. CDR3 length: 14 residues. Germline CDR1 is MDHEN and CDR2 is SYDVKM. The CDR3 DNA is TGTGCCAGCAGTTTAGATAGGGTCACCGGGGAGCTGTTTTTT. This encodes CASSLDRVTGELFF.